The 20 T cell receptor beta chains given below trace back to one sample, sequenced in a study of cytomegalovirus exposure and HLA in healthy donors. Amplification used 60 Vbeta primers and 13 Jbeta primers. Assay used: immunoSEQ multiplex PCR; TCRdb lists only in-frame clones, some missing. The sample consists of approximately 110,000 clones, roughly 79% of them appearing once. The material sequenced was PBMCs. The source is a male donor in good health and CMV-seronegative.

V usage is TRBV5-1 and J usage is TRBJ2-5, with TRBD1 matching over 10 bases. Germline assignment: CDR1 SGHRS and CDR2 YFSETQ. This CDR3 region has 16 residues. Losses at the gene ends were 0 bases for V and 1 base for J; bases not matched to a gene: 3. The CDR3 sequence is CASSLGGTGVQETQYF. The CDR3 DNA sequence: TGCGCCAGCAGCTTGGGTGGGACAGGGGTCCAAGAGACCCAGTACTTC.

The genes are TRBV27 and TRBJ2-7; 10 bases fit TRBD1. Germline lookup yields CDR1 MNHEY and CDR2 SMNVEV (reference sequence). CDR3 length equals 16 residues. V was clipped by 8 bases and J by 10 bases; unmatched bases: 20. CDR3 nucleotides: TGTGCCAGCGACCGACAGGGGGCGACCCCCGTACGAAGTCAGTACTTC. Protein: CASDRQGATPVRSQYF.

The chain carries TRBV28 and TRBJ2-7, with a weak D call TRBD2 (6 bases). CDR3 size: 14 residues. In germline, CDR1 is MDHEN, CDR2 SYDVKM. V was shortened by 3 bases and J by 4 bases, with 13 bases between the two germline ends. This chain's CDR3 is CASSFYIGGYEQYF. CDR3 sequence (DNA): TGTGCCAGCAGTTTCTATATCGGGGGATACGAGCAGTACTTC.

J is TRBJ2-1 and V is TRBV11-3, with 7 bases lining up with TRBD2. Germline V CDR1 and CDR2: SGHNT, YENEEA. The CDR3 is 16 residues long. V dropped 4 bases and J dropped 8; count of bases not matched to a gene: 14. CDR3 protein: CASSSSLALRRDEQFF. The DNA for the CDR3 is TGTGCCAGCAGCTCATCACTAGCGCTACGTCGGGATGAGCAGTTCTTC.

The gene calls are TRBV28 and TRBJ2-3; D perhaps matches TRBD2 (5 bases). There are 14 residues in the CDR3. Germline V lookup: CDR1 MDHEN, CDR2 SYDVKM. V lost 2 bases and J lost 2, with 8 bases in between. This chain's CDR3 is CASSLGLTTDTQYF. In DNA, the CDR3 is TGTGCCAGCAGTTTAGGACTCACCACAGATACGCAGTATTTT.

J is TRBJ2-7 and V is TRBV10-2, with TRBD1 matching 8 bases. This CDR3 spans 15 amino acids. V dropped 6 bases and J dropped 2; count of bases not matched to a gene: 9. Germline V CDR1 and CDR2: WSHSY, SAAADI. CDR3 sequence reads: CASRNGQGPTYEQYF. DNA for the CDR3: TGCGCCAGCAGGAATGGACAGGGCCCTACCTACGAGCAGTACTTC.

This clone was seen a few times. The rearrangement links TRBV6-1 to TRBJ2-6, with 10 bases that match TRBD1. Germline V CDR1 and CDR2: MNHNS, SASEGT. The CDR3 is 16 residues long. V lost 4 bases, J lost 3 bases, and 3 bases stayed unmatched. CDR3 bases: TGTGCCAGCAGTGCCGGGACAGGGGTTGGGGCCAACGTCCTGACTTTC. It encodes CASSAGTGVGANVLTF.

This chain links TRBV19 with TRBJ1-2; 8 positions match TRBD1. The germline V gene has CDR1 LNHDA and CDR2 SQIVND (reference sequence). The trim removed 6 bases at V and 5 bases at J, leaving 8 bases unmatched. The CDR3 covers 14 residues. CDR3 amino acids: CASSPGQDPYGYTF. In DNA form, the CDR3 reads TGTGCCAGTAGCCCGGGACAGGACCCGTATGGCTACACCTTC.

Concerning this clone itself: The identical CDR3 is also encoded by other nucleotide sequences in the sample. This chain connects TRBV27 to TRBJ1-1, with D unclear. The CDR3 has 13 residues. The V end lost 3 bases, the J end lost 1 base, and 6 bases lay between the germline ends. Germline-derived CDR1 and CDR2 are MNHEY and SMNVEV (reference sequence). CDR3 sequence reads: CASSFGGNTEAFF. CDR3 nucleotides: TGTGCCAGCAGTTTCGGAGGGAACACTGAAGCTTTCTTT.

Details on this clone: This same CDR3 is encoded by further DNA sequences in the sample. The rearrangement uses TRBV27 and TRBJ2-7; 9 nucleotides match TRBD1. Germline trimming cut 2 bases from V and 4 bases from J; bases unmatched to any gene: 6. Germline values: CDR1 MNHEY, CDR2 SMNVEV (reference sequence). CDR3 length: 15 residues. CDR3 nucleotides: TGTGCCAGCAGTTTAGCCGGGACAGGGTCTTACGAGCAGTACTTC. Protein: CASSLAGTGSYEQYF.

V usage is TRBV11-3 and J usage is TRBJ2-7, with TRBD1 as a possible D gene (6 bases). The CDR3 is made up of 14 amino acids. V gave up 3 bases and J gave up 5 bases, with 14 bases separating them. CDR1 is SGHNT, CDR2 YENEEA, per germline. The CDR3 DNA reads as TGTGCCAGCAGCTTCGTAACAGGGTCTCACGAGCAGTACTTC. It encodes CASSFVTGSHEQYF.

The J gene is TRBJ2-2, the V gene TRBV27; 8 bases align to TRBD1. Per the germline V gene, CDR1 is MNHEY and CDR2 is SMNVEV (reference sequence). The V segment lost 3 bases and the J segment 9 bases; nucleotides outside the gene matches: 9. The CDR3 spans 15 residues. The CDR3 sequence: CASSFSQGASRELFF. The CDR3 DNA follows: TGTGCCAGCAGTTTTTCGCAGGGGGCTTCCCGGGAGCTGTTTTTT.

V and J are TRBV4-1 and TRBJ2-5; 8 nucleotides match TRBD1. Germline values: CDR1 MGHRA, CDR2 YSYEKL. The CDR3 has 18 residues. Trimming cost V 0 bases and J 5 bases; bases outside gene matches: 14. This CDR3 is CASSQDQSWTGRPETQYF. CDR3 DNA: TGCGCCAGCAGCCAAGATCAATCATGGACAGGGAGACCCGAGACCCAGTACTTC.

The CDR3 reads CASSFGGDNEKLFF. CDR3 bases: TGCGCCAGCAGCTTTGGGGGGGATAATGAAAAACTGTTTTTT. The chain couples TRBV5-1 to TRBJ1-4; TRBD1 is a possible D gene (5 bases). The CDR3 is 14 amino acids. Germline V CDR1 and CDR2: SGHRS, YFSETQ. The germline V and J ends were trimmed by 2 bases and 4 bases, with 9 bases remaining between them.

The chain carries TRBV28 and TRBJ2-1, with D uncertain. The CDR3 contains 12 residues. The V and J ends lost 6 bases and 7 bases respectively, with 10 bases between them. Germline CDR1 and CDR2: MDHEN and SYDVKM. The CDR3 nucleotides read TGTGCCAGCAGCTACAGTGGGAATGAGCAGTTCTTC. As protein: CASSYSGNEQFF.

For this clone: A junction boundary mismatches the germline segment, possibly from a read error. V gene TRBV28 combines with J gene TRBJ2-7, with D possibly matching TRBD2 (7 bases). The CDR3 is 11 amino acids. Per the germline V gene, CDR1 is MDHEN and CDR2 is SYDVKM. The CDR3 reads CASRGGDMKNF. DNA of the CDR3: TGTGCCAGCAGGGGAGGGGACATGAAGAACTTC.

Here the CDR3 DNA reads TGTGCCAGTAGTGGAACAGGGGGCGCGGATCAGCCCCAGCATTTT. Its protein product is CASSGTGGADQPQHF. The gene calls are TRBV19 and TRBJ1-5, with 9 bases matching TRBD1. The V gene end was trimmed by 5 bases and the J gene end by 5 bases; junction bases not matched to a gene: 7. The CDR3 runs 15 residues. The germline V gene encodes CDR1 LNHDA and CDR2 SQIVND (reference sequence).

The chain links TRBV19 to TRBJ2-7; D might be TRBD2 (5 bases). V lost 1 base, J lost 6 bases, and 13 bases lay in between. Germline loops: CDR1 LNHDA, CDR2 SQIVND (reference sequence). CDR3 length: 14 amino acids. CDR3: CASSIVPGSGEQYF. The CDR3 nucleotides read TGTGCCAGTAGTATAGTTCCGGGGTCGGGCGAGCAGTACTTC.

In this sample, this clone turned up a few times. This chain uses TRBV11-3 with TRBJ2-7; 7 positions agree with TRBD1. CDR1 and CDR2 from the germline V gene are SGHNT and YENEEA. The ends lost 5 bases at V and 2 bases at J; junction bases unmatched: 6. The CDR3 loop spans 14 amino acids. The CDR3: CASSVPGTAYEQYF. In DNA, the CDR3 is TGTGCCAGCAGCGTCCCCGGGACAGCCTACGAGCAGTACTTC.

This chain connects TRBV18 to TRBJ2-7; 10 nucleotides align to TRBD1. The CDR3 length is 14 residues. J was trimmed by 5 bases and V by 6 bases; bases with no gene match: 7. Germline V gene sequence: CDR1 KGHSH, CDR2 LQKENI. DNA for the CDR3: TGTGCCAGCTCTATTACGGGACAGGGGCACGAGCAGTACTTC. It encodes CASSITGQGHEQYF.